The source of this T cell receptor beta chain is a study of T cell responses to AZD1222 COVID-19 vaccine. This table comes from immunoSEQ multiplex PCR, and its TCRdb copy is limited to in-frame clones, with some not included. This table holds 33,000 or so clones, roughly 90% found once. This CDR3 comprises 15 residues. Germline V gives CDR1 LGHNA, CDR2 YSLEER. Trimming removed 6 bases at V and 9 bases at J, with 21 bases between. The receptor comes from an adult who received the AZD1222 COVID-19 vaccine. This specimen consisted of peripheral blood, obtained 28 days after the second AZD1222 dose. The J gene is TRBJ2-1, the V gene TRBV4-3; tentatively, D is TRBD1 (6 bases). CDR3 sequence: CASSTPYSQGSEQFF. In nucleotides, the CDR3 is TGCGCCAGCAGTACTCCATACTCACAGGGTAGTGAGCAGTTCTTC.